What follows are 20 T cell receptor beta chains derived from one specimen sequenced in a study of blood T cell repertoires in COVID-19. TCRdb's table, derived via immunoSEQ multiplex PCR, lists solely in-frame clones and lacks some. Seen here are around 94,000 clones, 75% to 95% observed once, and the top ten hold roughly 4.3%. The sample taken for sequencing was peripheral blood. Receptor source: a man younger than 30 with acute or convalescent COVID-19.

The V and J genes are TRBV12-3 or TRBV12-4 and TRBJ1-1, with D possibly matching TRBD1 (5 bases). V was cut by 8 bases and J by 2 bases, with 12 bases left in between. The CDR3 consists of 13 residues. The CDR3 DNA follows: TGTGCCAGCTTCCGGGGGGGAAACACTGAAGCTTTCTTT. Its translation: CASFRGGNTEAFF.

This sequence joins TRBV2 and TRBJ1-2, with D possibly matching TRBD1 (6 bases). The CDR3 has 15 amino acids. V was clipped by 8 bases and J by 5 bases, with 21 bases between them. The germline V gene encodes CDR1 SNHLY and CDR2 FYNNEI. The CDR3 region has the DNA TGTGCCAGCGTGGGGGGGCGGACCTCCAGTTATGGCTACACCTTC. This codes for CASVGGRTSSYGYTF.

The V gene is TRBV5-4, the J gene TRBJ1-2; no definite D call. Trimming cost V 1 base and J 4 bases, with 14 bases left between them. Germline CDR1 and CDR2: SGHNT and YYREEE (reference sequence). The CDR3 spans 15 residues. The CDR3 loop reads CASSLPAHLFYGYTF. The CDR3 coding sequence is TGTGCCAGCAGCTTGCCTGCCCACTTATTCTATGGCTACACCTTC.

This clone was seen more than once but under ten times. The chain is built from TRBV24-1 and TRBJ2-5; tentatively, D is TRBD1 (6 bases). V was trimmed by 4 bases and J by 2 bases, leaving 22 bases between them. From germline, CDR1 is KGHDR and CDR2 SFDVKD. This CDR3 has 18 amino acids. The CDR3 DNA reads TGTGCCACCAGTGACCGCAAGCTTACAGGGACCGGTCAAGAGACCCAGTACTTC. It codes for CATSDRKLTGTGQETQYF.

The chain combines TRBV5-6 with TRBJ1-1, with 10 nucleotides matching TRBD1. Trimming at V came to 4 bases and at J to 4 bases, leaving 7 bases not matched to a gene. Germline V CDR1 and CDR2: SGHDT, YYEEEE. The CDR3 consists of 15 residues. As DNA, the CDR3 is TGTGCCAGCAGCCACCAGGGACAGGGGACCACTGAAGCTTTCTTT. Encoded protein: CASSHQGQGTTEAFF.

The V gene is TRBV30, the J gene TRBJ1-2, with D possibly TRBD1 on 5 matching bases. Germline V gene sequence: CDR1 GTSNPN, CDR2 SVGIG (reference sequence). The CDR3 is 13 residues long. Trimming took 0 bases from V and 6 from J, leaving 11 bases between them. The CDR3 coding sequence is TGTGCCTGGAGTGTGGGACTGCGAGATGGCTACACCTTC. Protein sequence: CAWSVGLRDGYTF.

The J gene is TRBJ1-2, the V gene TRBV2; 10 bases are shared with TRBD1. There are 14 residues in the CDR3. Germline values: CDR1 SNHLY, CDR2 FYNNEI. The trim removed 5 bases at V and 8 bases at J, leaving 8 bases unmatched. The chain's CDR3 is CASSPGQGMGGYTF. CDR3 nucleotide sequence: TGTGCCAGCAGTCCGGGACAGGGGATGGGGGGCTACACCTTC.

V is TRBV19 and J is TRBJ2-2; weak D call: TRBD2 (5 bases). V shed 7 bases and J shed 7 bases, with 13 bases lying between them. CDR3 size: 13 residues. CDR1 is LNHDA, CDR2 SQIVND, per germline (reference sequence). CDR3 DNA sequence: TGTGCCAGTAATATCGGGGTGGTCGGGGAGCTGTTTTTT. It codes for CASNIGVVGELFF.

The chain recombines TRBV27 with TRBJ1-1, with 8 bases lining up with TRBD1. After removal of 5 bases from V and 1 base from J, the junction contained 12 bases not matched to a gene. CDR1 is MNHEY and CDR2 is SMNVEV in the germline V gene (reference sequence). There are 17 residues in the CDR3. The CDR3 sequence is CASSPQWTGPGNTEAFF. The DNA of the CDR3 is TGTGCCAGCAGTCCCCAATGGACAGGGCCCGGGAACACTGAAGCTTTCTTT.

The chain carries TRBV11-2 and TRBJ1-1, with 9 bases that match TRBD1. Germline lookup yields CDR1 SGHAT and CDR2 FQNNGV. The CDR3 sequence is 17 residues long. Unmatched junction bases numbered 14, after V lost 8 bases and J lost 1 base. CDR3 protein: CASAGGTGRLANTEAFF. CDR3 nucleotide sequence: TGTGCCAGCGCCGGAGGGACAGGGCGGTTGGCGAACACTGAAGCTTTCTTT.

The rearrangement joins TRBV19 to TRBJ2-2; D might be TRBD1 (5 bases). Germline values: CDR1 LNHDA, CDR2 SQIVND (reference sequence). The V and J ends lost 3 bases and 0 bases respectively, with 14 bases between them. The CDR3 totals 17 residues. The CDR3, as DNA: TGTGCCAGTAGTATCCAACCCACAGGACCGAACACCGGGGAGCTGTTTTTT. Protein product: CASSIQPTGPNTGELFF. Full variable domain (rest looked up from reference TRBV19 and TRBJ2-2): DGGITQSPKYLFRKEGQNVTLSCEQNLNHDAMYWYRQDPGQGLRLIYYSQIVNDFQKGDIAEGYSVSREKKESFPLTVTSAQKNPTAFYLCASSIQPTGPNTGELFFGEGSRLTVL.

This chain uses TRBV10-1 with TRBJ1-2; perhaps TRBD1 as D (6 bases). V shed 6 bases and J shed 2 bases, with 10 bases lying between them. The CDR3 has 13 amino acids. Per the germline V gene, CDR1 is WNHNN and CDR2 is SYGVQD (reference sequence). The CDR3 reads CASSLDRNYGYTF. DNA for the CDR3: TGCGCCAGCAGCCTCGACAGGAACTATGGCTACACCTTC.

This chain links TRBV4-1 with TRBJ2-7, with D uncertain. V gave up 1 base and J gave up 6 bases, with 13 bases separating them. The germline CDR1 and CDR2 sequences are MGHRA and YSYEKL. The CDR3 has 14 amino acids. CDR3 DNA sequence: TGCGCCAGCAGCCAAGCGATTTCAGGAACCGAGCAGTACTTC. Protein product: CASSQAISGTEQYF.

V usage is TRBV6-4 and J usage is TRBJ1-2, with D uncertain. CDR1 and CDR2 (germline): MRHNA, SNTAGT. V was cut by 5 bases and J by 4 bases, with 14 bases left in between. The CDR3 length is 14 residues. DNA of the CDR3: TGTGCCAGCAGTCCGGCGCCAGGAACCTATGGCTACACCTTC. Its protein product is CASSPAPGTYGYTF.

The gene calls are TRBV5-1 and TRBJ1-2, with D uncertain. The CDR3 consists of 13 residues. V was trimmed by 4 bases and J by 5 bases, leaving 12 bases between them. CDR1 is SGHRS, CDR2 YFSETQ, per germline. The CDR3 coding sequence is TGCGCCAGCAGCCCCGGAGGGAGGTATGGCTACACCTTC. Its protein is CASSPGGRYGYTF.

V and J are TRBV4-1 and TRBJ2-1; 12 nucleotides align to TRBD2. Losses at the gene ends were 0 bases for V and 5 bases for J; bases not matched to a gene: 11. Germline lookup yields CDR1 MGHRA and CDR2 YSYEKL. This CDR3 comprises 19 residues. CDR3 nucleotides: TGCGCCAGCAGCCAAGATCCGGGGCAGCTAGCGGGGGGGAACAATGAGCAGTTCTTC. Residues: CASSQDPGQLAGGNNEQFF.

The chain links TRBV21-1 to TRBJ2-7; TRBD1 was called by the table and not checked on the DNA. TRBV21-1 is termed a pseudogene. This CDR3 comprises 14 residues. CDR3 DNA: TGTGCCAGCAGCAAAAAAGACAGCGCCTACGAGCAGTACTTC. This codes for CASSKKDSAYEQYF.

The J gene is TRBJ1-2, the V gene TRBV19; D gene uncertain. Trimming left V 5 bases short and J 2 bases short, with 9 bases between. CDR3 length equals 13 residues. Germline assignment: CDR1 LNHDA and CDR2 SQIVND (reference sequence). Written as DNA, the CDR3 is TGTGCCAGTAGTGTACTAGAGAACTATGGCTACACCTTC. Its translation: CASSVLENYGYTF.

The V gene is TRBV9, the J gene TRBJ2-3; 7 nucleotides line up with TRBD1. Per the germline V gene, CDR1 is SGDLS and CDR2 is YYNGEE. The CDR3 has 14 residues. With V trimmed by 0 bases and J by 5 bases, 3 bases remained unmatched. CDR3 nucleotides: TGTGCCAGCAGCGTAGAAGGGGGCGAAGATACGCAGTATTTT. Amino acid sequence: CASSVEGGEDTQYF.

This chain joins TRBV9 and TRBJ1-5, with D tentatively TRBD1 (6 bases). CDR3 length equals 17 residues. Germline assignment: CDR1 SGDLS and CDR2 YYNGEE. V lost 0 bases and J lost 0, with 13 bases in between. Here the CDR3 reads CASSVATTGNSNQPQHF. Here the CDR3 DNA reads TGTGCCAGCAGCGTAGCTACAACAGGGAATAGCAATCAGCCCCAGCATTTT.